Given below is one TCR beta chain in context. These data belong to a study of blood T cell repertoires in COVID-19. This CDR3 comprises 13 residues. Trimming took 1 base from V and 4 from J, leaving 5 bases between them. Germline CDR1 and CDR2: SGHNT and YENEEA. Source study methods: Cell counts per sample came from amplifying reference gene primers. Assay used: immunoSEQ multiplex PCR; TCRdb lists only in-frame clones, some missing. For V, J and clone size, that table is used; D and trimming come from the DNA. The table lists some 180,000 clones, 88% of them singletons, with more than 2% in the top ten.

The receptor comes from a man between 50 and 59 years old who had recovered from COVID-19. The V call is TRBV11-3, the J call TRBJ2-4; the D is unclear. The sequencing input was peripheral blood. The CDR3 here is CASSLVRKNIQYF. In DNA, the CDR3 is TGTGCCAGCAGCTTAGTTCGGAAAAACATTCAGTACTTC.